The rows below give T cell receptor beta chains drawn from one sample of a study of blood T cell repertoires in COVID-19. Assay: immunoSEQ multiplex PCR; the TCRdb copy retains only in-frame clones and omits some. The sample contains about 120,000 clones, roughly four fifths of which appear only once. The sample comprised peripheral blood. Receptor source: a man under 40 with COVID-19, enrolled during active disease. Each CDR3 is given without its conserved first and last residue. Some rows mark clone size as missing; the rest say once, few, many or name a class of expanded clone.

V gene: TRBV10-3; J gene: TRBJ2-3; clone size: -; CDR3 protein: AIRDSGARGDTQY
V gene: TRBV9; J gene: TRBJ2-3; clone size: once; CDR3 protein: ASSAGTSGFTDTQY
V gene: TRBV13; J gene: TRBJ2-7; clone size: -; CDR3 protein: ASSLTGVIHEQY
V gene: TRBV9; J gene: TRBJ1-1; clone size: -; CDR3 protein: ASSVDPGGTTEAF
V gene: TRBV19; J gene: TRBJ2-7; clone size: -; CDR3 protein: ASSAQGISYEQY
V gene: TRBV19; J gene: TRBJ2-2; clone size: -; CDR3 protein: ASSGGTSGNTGELF
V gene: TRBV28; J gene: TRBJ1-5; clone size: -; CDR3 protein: ASSFPWTGWGVGQPQH
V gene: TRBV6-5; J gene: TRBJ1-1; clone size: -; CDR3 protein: ASSYLKGTEAF
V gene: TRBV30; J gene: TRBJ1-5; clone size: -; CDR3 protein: AWSAVREPQH
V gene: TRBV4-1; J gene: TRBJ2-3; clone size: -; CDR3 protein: ASSQARRGGSTDTQY
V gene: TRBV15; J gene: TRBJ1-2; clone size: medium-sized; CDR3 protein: ATSSGTGDTYGYT
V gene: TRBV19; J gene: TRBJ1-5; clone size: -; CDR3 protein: ASRRLSGNQPQH
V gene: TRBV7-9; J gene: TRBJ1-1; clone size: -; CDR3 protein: ASSLAPPGNTEAF
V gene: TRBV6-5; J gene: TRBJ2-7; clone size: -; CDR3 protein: ATSDRAGGWQY
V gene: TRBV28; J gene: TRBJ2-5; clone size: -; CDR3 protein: ASSSGGQETQY
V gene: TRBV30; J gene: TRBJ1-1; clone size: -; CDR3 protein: AWSVLGRVGGTEAF
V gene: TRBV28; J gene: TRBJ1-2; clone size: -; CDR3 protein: ASSLAGQGAPYYGYT
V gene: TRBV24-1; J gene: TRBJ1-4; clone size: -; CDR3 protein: ATSDRTGGKGLREKLF
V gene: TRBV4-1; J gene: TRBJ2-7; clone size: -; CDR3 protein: ASSRVVGQGTYEQY
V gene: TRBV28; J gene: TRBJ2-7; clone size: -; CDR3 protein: ASSFGAYEQY
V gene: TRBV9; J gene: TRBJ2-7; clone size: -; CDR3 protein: ASSEGVGGSYEQY
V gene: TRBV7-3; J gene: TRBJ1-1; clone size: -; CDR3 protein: ASSLIAAGGRFTEAF
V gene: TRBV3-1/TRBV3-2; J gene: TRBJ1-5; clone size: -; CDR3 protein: ASSFGQGGQPQH
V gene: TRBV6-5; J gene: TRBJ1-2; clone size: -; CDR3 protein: ASSSPGSYYGYT
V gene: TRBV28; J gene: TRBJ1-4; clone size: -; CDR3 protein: ASSIGVSTNEKLF
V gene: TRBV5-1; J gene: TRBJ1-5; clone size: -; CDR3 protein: ASSLDGDSRNQPQH
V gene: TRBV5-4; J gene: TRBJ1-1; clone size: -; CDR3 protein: ASSLGLVRQKNTEAF
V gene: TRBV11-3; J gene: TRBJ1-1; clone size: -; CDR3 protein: ASSSPRQGARNTEAF
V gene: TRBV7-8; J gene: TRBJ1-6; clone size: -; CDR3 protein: ASSLVGQGYSPLH
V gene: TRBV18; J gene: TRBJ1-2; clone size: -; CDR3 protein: ASSPTRGGHGYT
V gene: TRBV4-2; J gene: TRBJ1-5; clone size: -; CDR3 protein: ASTHAAGSNQPQH
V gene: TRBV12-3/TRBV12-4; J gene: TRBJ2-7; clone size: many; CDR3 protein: ASRGTGTYEQY
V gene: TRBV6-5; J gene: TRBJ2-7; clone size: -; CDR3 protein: ASRPFLGDSYEQY
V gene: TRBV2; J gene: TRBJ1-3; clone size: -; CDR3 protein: ASETGTGNTIY
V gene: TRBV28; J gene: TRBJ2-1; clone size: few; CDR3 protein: ASHSGLALYEQF
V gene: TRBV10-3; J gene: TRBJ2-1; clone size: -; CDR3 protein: AISESEAGSDEQF
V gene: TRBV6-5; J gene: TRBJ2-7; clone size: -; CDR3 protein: ASRRKLAGGNEQY
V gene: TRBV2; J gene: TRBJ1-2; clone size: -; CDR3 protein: ASSEANYGYT
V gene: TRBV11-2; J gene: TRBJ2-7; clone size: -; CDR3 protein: ASSSRGTTYEQY
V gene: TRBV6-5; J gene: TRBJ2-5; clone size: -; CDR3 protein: ASSYSGTGSPETQY
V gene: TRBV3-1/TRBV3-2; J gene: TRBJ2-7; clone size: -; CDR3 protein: ASSPSMGANEQY
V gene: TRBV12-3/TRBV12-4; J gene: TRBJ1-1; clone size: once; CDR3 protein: ASSPGQKAF
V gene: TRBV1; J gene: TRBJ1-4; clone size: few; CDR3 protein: TSSQARGEKLF
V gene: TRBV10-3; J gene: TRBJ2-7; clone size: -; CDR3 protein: AISPEVYEQY
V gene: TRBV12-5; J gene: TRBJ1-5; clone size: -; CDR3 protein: ASGLDRVLGQPQH
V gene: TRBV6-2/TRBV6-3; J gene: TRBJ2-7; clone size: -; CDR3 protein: ASSYEGLAAWEQY
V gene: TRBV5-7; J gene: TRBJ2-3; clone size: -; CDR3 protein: ASSLKQGIGTDTQY
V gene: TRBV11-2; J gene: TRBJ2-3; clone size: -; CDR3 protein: ASRIATDTQY
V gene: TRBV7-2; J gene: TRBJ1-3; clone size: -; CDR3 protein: ASSLGSGGSGNTIY
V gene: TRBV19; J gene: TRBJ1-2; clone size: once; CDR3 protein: ASTGTQKVGYT
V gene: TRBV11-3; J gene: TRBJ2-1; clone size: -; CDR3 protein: ASSSRDLGGGLDNEQF
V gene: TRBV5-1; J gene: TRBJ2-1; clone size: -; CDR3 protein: ASSSSGGYNEQF
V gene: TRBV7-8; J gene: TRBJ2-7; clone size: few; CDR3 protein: ASSLDGSSGYEQY
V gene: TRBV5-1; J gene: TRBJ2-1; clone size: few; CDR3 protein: ASSFGAGGYNEQF
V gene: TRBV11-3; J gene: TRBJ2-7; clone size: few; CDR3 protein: ASSLGWAQSRLRGEQY
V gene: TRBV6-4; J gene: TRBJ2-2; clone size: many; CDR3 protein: ASSGGDTGELF
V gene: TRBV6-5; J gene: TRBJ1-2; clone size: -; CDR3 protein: ASSYSFGGNYGYT
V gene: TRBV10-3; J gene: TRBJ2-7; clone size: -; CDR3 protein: AIHTPGSDSYEQY
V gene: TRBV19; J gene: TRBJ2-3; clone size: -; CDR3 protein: ASSPPVSVNTQY